This T cell receptor (beta chain) was obtained from a study of blood T cell repertoires in COVID-19. At the level of the study: Both acute and convalescent COVID-19 samples were obtained from the United States, Italy and Spain. From T cells, B-cell-depleted T cells, or PBMCs came the material, which was cDNA or gDNA.

Looked up from germline, CDR1 is SGHRS and CDR2 is YFSETQ. The length of the CDR3 is 11 residues. V gave up 5 bases and J gave up 10 bases; unmatched junction bases: 1. Only in-frame clones appear in the TCRdb table, and some are missing; sequencing was by immunoSEQ multiplex PCR. Counted here are 200,000 to 300,000 clones, about 86% occurring once; the ten biggest clones make up more than 1.2%. The sequenced material came from peripheral blood. The TCR was taken from a man aged 80 or over with acute or convalescent COVID-19. The gene calls are TRBV5-1 and TRBJ1-2; 11 bases map to TRBD1. CDR3 sequence: CASRDRGLYTF. The CDR3 nucleotides are TGCGCCAGCAGGGACAGGGGGCTCTACACCTTC.